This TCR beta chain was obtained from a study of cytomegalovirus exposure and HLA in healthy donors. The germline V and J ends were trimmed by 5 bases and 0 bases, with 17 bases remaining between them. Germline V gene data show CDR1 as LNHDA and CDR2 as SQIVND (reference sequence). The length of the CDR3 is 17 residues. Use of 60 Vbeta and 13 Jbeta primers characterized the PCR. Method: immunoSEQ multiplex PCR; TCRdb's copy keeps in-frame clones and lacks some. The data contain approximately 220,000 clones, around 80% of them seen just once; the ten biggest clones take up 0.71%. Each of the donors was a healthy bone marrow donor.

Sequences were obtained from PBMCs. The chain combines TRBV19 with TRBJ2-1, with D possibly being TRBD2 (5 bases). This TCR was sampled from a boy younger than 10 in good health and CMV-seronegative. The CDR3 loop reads CASSDLLASSSYNEQFF. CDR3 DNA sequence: TGTGCCAGTAGTGATCTGTTAGCGTCGAGCTCCTACAATGAGCAGTTCTTC.